The 32 T cell receptor beta chains below were found in one sample sequenced in a study of response to subunit inactivated influenza vaccine. TCRdb passed the RT-PCR reads through MiXCR, listing each CDR3 protein once. The sample has roughly 700,000 distinct CDR3 sequences, about 14% seen once; the top ten hold 6% to 7%. Sequenced material: PBMCs from blood, taken 14 days before vaccination. The receptor set was obtained from a middle-aged man who received an inactivated influenza vaccine.

This clonotype has only a few counts. The rearrangement uses TRBV20-1 and TRBJ2-5, with TRBD2 matching 9 bases. Losses at the gene ends were 3 bases for V and 1 base for J; bases not matched to a gene: 6. There are 15 residues in the CDR3. The germline gives CDR1 DFQATT, CDR2 SNEGSKA (reference sequence). The CDR3 loop reads CSASPRGGAQETQYF. In nucleotides, the CDR3 is TGCAGTGCTAGCCCCCGCGGGGGGGCCCAAGAGACCCAGTACTTC.

The V call is TRBV2, the J call TRBJ2-7, with D unclear. The length of the CDR3 is 12 residues. Germline values: CDR1 SNHLY, CDR2 FYNNEI. V dropped 8 bases and J dropped 4 bases, with 12 bases sitting between them. The CDR3 DNA sequence: TGTGCCAGCGAATTACTTTCTTACGAGCAGTACTTC. Its protein product is CASELLSYEQYF. The complete variable domain, with remaining parts taken from reference TRBV2 and TRBJ2-7, reads EPEVTQTPSHQVTQMGQEVILRCVPISNHLYFYWYRQILGQKVEFLVSFYNNEISEKSEIFDDQFSVERPDGSNFTLKIRSTKLEDSAMYFCASELLSYEQYFGPGTRLTVT.

V and J are TRBV12-3 or TRBV12-4 and TRBJ2-5; D unresolved. Trimming stripped 6 bases from V and 4 bases from J, with 12 bases between. The CDR3 length is 13 residues. CDR3 in amino acids: CASSPHGGETQYF. The CDR3 nucleotides read TGTGCCAGCAGCCCCCACGGTGGAGAGACCCAGTACTTC.

This clonotype showed up just a few times. The V call is TRBV6-2 or TRBV6-3, the J call TRBJ1-2, with D tentatively TRBD1 (6 bases). V was trimmed by 6 bases and J by 4 bases, leaving 15 bases between them. The germline V gene encodes CDR1 MNHEY and CDR2 SVGEGT. The CDR3 is 14 residues long. The CDR3 protein is CASSRWTEGYGYTF. The CDR3, as DNA: TGTGCCAGCAGCCGCTGGACAGAAGGCTATGGCTACACCTTC.

V usage is TRBV5-1 and J usage is TRBJ2-1, with TRBD2 matching over 9 bases. Germline lookup yields CDR1 SGHRS and CDR2 YFSETQ. V trimming: 0 bases; J trimming: 7 bases; junction bases outside the gene matches: 8. The CDR3 sequence is 16 residues long. In DNA form, the CDR3 reads TGCGCCAGCAGCTTGGGAGGCGGGAGGGCAATAAATGAGCAGTTCTTC. Translating gives CASSLGGGRAINEQFF.

The chain is built from TRBV20-1 and TRBJ2-7; TRBD1 agrees at 7 bases. The CDR3 has 11 residues. Trimming at V came to 4 bases and at J to 3 bases, leaving 0 bases not matched to a gene. Germline loops: CDR1 DFQATT, CDR2 SNEGSKA (reference sequence). The CDR3 DNA reads as TGCAGTGCTAACAGGGGCTACGAGCAGTACTTC. Translating it yields CSANRGYEQYF.

The chain employs TRBV28 and TRBJ2-7; the D call may be TRBD1 or TRBD2 (5 bases each). CDR3 size: 14 residues. Germline CDR1 is MDHEN and CDR2 is SYDVKM. With 9 bases removed from V and 7 bases from J, the gap between germline ends came to 22 bases. The chain's CDR3 is CASKSRDPEREQYF. CDR3 DNA sequence: TGTGCCAGTAAGAGCAGGGACCCGGAGCGGGAGCAGTACTTC.

This clonotype showed up just a few times. The CDR3 loop is CASSYSYTSNQPQHF. In DNA, the CDR3 is TGTGCCAGCAGTTACTCGTACACATCCAATCAGCCCCAGCATTTT. The chain uses TRBV6-5 and TRBJ1-5; D unclear. The CDR3 runs to 15 residues. Trimming removed 0 bases at V and 3 bases at J, with 9 bases between. CDR1 is MNHEY, CDR2 SVGAGI, per germline.

The chain couples TRBV10-3 to TRBJ2-7, with 9 bases matching TRBD1. The junction had 10 bases not matched to a gene; V was cut back by 11 bases and J by 5 bases. Germline lookup yields CDR1 ENHRY and CDR2 SYGVKD. The CDR3 has 13 amino acids. CDR3 sequence: CAAGTGISDEQYF. CDR3 nucleotide sequence: TGTGCCGCGGGGACAGGGATTTCGGACGAGCAGTACTTC.

This clonotype was seen many times. The chain couples TRBV2 to TRBJ2-3; 10 nucleotides agree with TRBD1. This CDR3 is built from 16 residues. V dropped 1 base and J dropped 5; count of bases not matched to a gene: 6. The germline gives CDR1 SNHLY, CDR2 FYNNEI. CDR3 bases: TGTGCCAGCAGTGAAGTAGGGACAGGGGCTGGAGATACGCAGTATTTT. Translating it yields CASSEVGTGAGDTQYF. The whole variable domain, filled in from reference TRBV2 and TRBJ2-3, reads EPEVTQTPSHQVTQMGQEVILRCVPISNHLYFYWYRQILGQKVEFLVSFYNNEISEKSEIFDDQFSVERPDGSNFTLKIRSTKLEDSAMYFCASSEVGTGAGDTQYFGPGTRLTVL.

V is TRBV9 and J is TRBJ1-5; weak D call: TRBD1 (5 bases). There are 15 residues in the CDR3. The germline CDR1 and CDR2 sequences are SGDLS and YYNGEE. Trimming pared 0 bases from V and 7 bases from J, leaving 14 bases between. This CDR3 is CASSVGLGVGQPQHF. The CDR3, as DNA: TGTGCCAGCAGCGTAGGCTTGGGGGTAGGGCAGCCCCAGCATTTT. Full variable domain (missing parts from reference TRBV9 and TRBJ1-5): DSGVTQTPKHLITATGQRVTLRCSPRSGDLSVYWYQQSLDQGLQFLIQYYNGEERAKGNILERFSAQQFPDLHSELNLSSLELGDSALYFCASSVGLGVGQPQHFGDGTRLSIL.

This clonotype was counted between two and nine times. The V and J genes are TRBV4-3 and TRBJ2-7; 7 bases map to TRBD2. Germline values: CDR1 LGHNA, CDR2 YSLEER. V dropped 1 base and J dropped 6; count of bases not matched to a gene: 9. The CDR3 consists of 15 residues. CDR3 amino acids: CASSQVRTRNSEQYF. The CDR3 region has the DNA TGCGCCAGCAGCCAAGTCCGGACTAGAAATAGCGAGCAGTACTTC.

In this sample, this clonotype turned up a few times. V and J are TRBV6-4 and TRBJ2-3; TRBD1 matches 8 bases. V gave up 8 bases and J gave up 0 bases; unmatched junction bases: 13. In germline, CDR1 is MRHNA, CDR2 SNTAGT. The CDR3 totals 17 residues. CDR3: CASLTLDRVISTDTQYF. The DNA for the CDR3 is TGTGCCAGCCTCACTTTGGACAGGGTGATTAGCACAGATACGCAGTATTTT.

The table lists this clonotype with a few counts. The V gene is TRBV28, the J gene TRBJ2-6, with D tentatively TRBD2 (5 bases). The CDR3 length is 16 residues. The V gene lost 7 bases and the J gene lost 0 bases, with 13 bases spanning the gap. From germline, CDR1 is MDHEN and CDR2 SYDVKM. CDR3: CASTPSGDSGANVLTF. Here the CDR3 DNA reads TGTGCCAGCACTCCTTCCGGGGACTCTGGGGCCAACGTCCTGACTTTC.

V gene TRBV4-2 combines with J gene TRBJ1-2, with a weak D call TRBD1 (5 bases). The CDR3 runs to 14 residues. The V end was cut by 3 bases, the J end by 9 bases, with 17 bases between. CDR1 and CDR2 (germline): LGHNA, YNFKEQ. In DNA, the CDR3 is TGTGCCAGCAGCCAGGAGGTGGGGGACGATCGCTACACCTTC. Translating it yields CASSQEVGDDRYTF.

The rearrangement links TRBV11-3 to TRBJ2-1; TRBD2 matches at 9 bases. The CDR3 runs to 16 residues. Unmatched junction bases numbered 10, after V lost 5 bases and J lost 5 bases. The germline gives CDR1 SGHNT, CDR2 YENEEA. CDR3 amino acids: CASSKGGGAGNNEQFF. The CDR3 DNA sequence: TGTGCCAGCAGCAAAGGCGGGGGGGCCGGTAACAATGAGCAGTTCTTC.

This clonotype showed up just a few times. This chain uses TRBV6-5 with TRBJ2-5; 12 nucleotides align to TRBD2. The germline V gene encodes CDR1 MNHEY and CDR2 SVGAGI. With 0 bases clipped from V and 5 bases from J, the junction kept 7 bases outside the gene matches. The CDR3 consists of 17 residues. For the CDR3, the DNA is TGTGCCAGCAGTTACTCGTTACTAGCGGGAGGTGGGGAGACCCAGTACTTC. Protein product: CASSYSLLAGGGETQYF.

The chain uses TRBV29-1 and TRBJ2-3; 12 bases line up with TRBD2. The germline gives CDR1 SQVTM, CDR2 ANQGSEA. This CDR3 contains 18 residues. Trimming took 1 base from V and 4 from J; bases not matched to a gene: 12. The CDR3 bases are TGCAGCGTTGAAGTGACATGGCTAGCGGGGGGGCAGTCAGATACGCAGTATTTT. Residues: CSVEVTWLAGGQSDTQYF.

Ten or more counts support this clonotype. V is TRBV6-2 or TRBV6-3 and J is TRBJ1-2; D possibly corresponds to TRBD1 (5 bases). Germline values: CDR1 MNHEY, CDR2 SVGEGT. V lost 4 bases to trimming and J lost 5 bases, with 11 bases between them. This CDR3 comprises 13 residues. DNA of the CDR3: TGTGCCAGCAGTTTGCGCAGGGTTTATGGCTACACCTTC. Translation: CASSLRRVYGYTF.

As for this clonotype: This sequence may be a read error, since a much larger clone differs from it by one base. The rearrangement uses TRBV27 and TRBJ2-3; 8 bases fit TRBD2. Germline trimming cut 0 bases from V and 14 bases from J; bases unmatched to any gene: 25. The CDR3 has 19 amino acids. Germline V gene sequence: CDR1 MNHEY, CDR2 SMNVEV (reference sequence). The DNA for the CDR3 is TGTGCCAGCAGTTTATCGGTCTCAGGGGCGCTATCGGGAGGGCTAGGTTGGTATTTT. This codes for CASSLSVSGALSGGLGWYF.

This rearrangement joins TRBV9 to TRBJ2-2; D is unresolved. CDR1 is SGDLS, CDR2 YYNGEE, per germline. Between the trimmed V and J ends, which lost 5 bases and 1 base, there was a span of 9 bases. There are 14 residues in the CDR3. The DNA for the CDR3 is TGTGCCAGCAGGGAACTTGAGAACACCGGGGAGCTGTTTTTT. It is translated as CASRELENTGELFF.

The chain links TRBV28 to TRBJ2-3; 14 bases agree with TRBD2. CDR1 and CDR2 from the germline V gene are MDHEN and SYDVKM. V lost 6 bases to trimming and J lost 2 bases; unmatched junction nucleotides: 13. The CDR3 is 19 amino acids. In DNA form, the CDR3 reads TGTGCCAGCAGGGGGACCGGGACTAGCGGGAGCAAAGTCACAGATACGCAGTATTTT. Encoded protein: CASRGTGTSGSKVTDTQYF. The full variable domain, rest sourced from reference TRBV28 and TRBJ2-3, is DVKVTQSSRYLVKRTGEKVFLECVQDMDHENMFWYRQDPGLGLRLIYFSYDVKMKEKGDIPEGYSVSREKKERFSLILESASTNQTSMYLCASRGTGTSGSKVTDTQYFGPGTRLTVL.

A few counts support this clonotype. The genes are TRBV10-3 and TRBJ2-5; a possible D gene is TRBD2 (5 bases). The CDR3 has 14 amino acids. V was clipped by 4 bases and J by 2 bases, with 11 bases between them. CDR1 is ENHRY and CDR2 is SYGVKD in the germline V gene. CDR3: CAISAGVRQETQYF. The CDR3 coding sequence is TGTGCCATCAGTGCCGGGGTTAGGCAAGAGACCCAGTACTTC.

In this sample, this clonotype turned up a few times. J is TRBJ1-2 and V is TRBV7-9; unclear D gene. Germline V CDR1 and CDR2: SEHNR, FQNEAQ (reference sequence). The CDR3 is made up of 14 amino acids. The V end was cut by 1 base, the J end by 4 bases, with 10 bases between. The CDR3 nucleotides read TGTGCCAGCAGCTTAGGACTGGGCAGCTATGGCTACACCTTC. It translates to CASSLGLGSYGYTF. Supplemented by reference TRBV7-9 and TRBJ1-2, the full variable domain reads DTGVSQNPRHKITKRGQNVTFRCDPISEHNRLYWYRQTLGQGPEFLTYFQNEAQLEKSRLLSDRFSAERPKGSFSTLEIQRTEQGDSAMYLCASSLGLGSYGYTFGSGTRLTVV.

CDR3: CASRLNIQYF. The DNA of the CDR3 is TGTGCCAGCAGGTTAAACATTCAGTACTTC. The chain joins TRBV2 to TRBJ2-4, with unresolved D. This CDR3 is 10 amino acids long. Trimming removed 6 bases from V and 6 bases from J, with 3 bases in between. The germline V gene encodes CDR1 SNHLY and CDR2 FYNNEI. Looking up the rest from reference TRBV2 and TRBJ2-4 gives the full variable domain: EPEVTQTPSHQVTQMGQEVILRCVPISNHLYFYWYRQILGQKVEFLVSFYNNEISEKSEIFDDQFSVERPDGSNFTLKIRSTKLEDSAMYFCASRLNIQYFGAGTRLSVL.

The chain recombines TRBV11-2 with TRBJ2-1, with a possible D match to TRBD1 (5 bases). Germline V gene data show CDR1 as SGHAT and CDR2 as FQNNGV. Trimming removed 5 bases from V and 6 bases from J, with 17 bases in between. This CDR3 contains 15 residues. CDR3 nucleotides: TGTGCCAGCAGCACGATCGACAGCGCCGGCAATGAGCAGTTCTTC. This translates into CASSTIDSAGNEQFF.

This clonotype was observed at least ten times. The chain couples TRBV6-5 to TRBJ2-2; D is perhaps TRBD1 or TRBD2 (5 bases each). Germline V gene lookup returns CDR1 MNHEY and CDR2 SVGAGI. V lost 1 base, J lost 3 bases, and 9 bases lay in between. This CDR3 is 15 amino acids long. CDR3 amino acids: CASSYLGDDTGELFF. The CDR3 DNA sequence: TGTGCCAGCAGTTACTTAGGGGACGACACCGGGGAGCTGTTTTTT.

This clonotype came up many times. The J gene is TRBJ2-2, the V gene TRBV15; perhaps D is TRBD1 or TRBD2 (5 bases each). CDR1 and CDR2 (germline): LNHNV, YYDKDF (reference sequence). The CDR3 totals 18 residues. V was clipped by 0 bases and J by 5 bases, with 19 bases between them. The CDR3 DNA follows: TGTGCCACCAGCAGAGATAGGACCGGGGCCTCGGGGACCGGGGAGCTGTTTTTT. Protein product: CATSRDRTGASGTGELFF. The full variable domain, in which reference TRBV15 and TRBJ2-2 provide the parts outside the CDR3, is DAMVIQNPRYQVTQFGKPVTLSCSQTLNHNVMYWYQQKSSQAPKLLFHYYDKDFNNEADTPDNFQSRRPNTSFCFLDIRSPGLGDTAMYLCATSRDRTGASGTGELFFGEGSRLTVL.

The chain links TRBV7-8 to TRBJ2-7, with 7 nucleotides matching TRBD1. Losses at the gene ends were 5 bases for V and 6 bases for J; bases not matched to a gene: 10. CDR3 size: 14 residues. CDR1 and CDR2 from the germline V gene are SGHVS and FQNEAQ. The CDR3 protein is CASSPGKGASEQYF. CDR3 bases: TGTGCCAGCAGCCCTGGGAAGGGGGCAAGCGAGCAGTACTTC.

At least ten counts were recorded for this clonotype. A read error may produce the germline difference seen at one junction end. V usage is TRBV29-1 and J usage is TRBJ2-2, with 9 bases fitting TRBD2. CDR3 length: 14 residues. Germline loops: CDR1 SQVTM, CDR2 ANQGSEA. The CDR3: CRVDPTSGAGELFF. The DNA of the CDR3 is TGCAGAGTTGATCCGACTAGCGGAGCCGGGGAGCTGTTTTTT.

This clonotype was detected ten times or more. The chain recombines TRBV2 with TRBJ2-1; 9 bases line up with TRBD1. Germline CDR1 reads SNHLY; CDR2 reads FYNNEI. V lost 1 base and J lost 5; bases outside the gene matches: 3. The CDR3 contains 15 residues. CDR3 DNA sequence: TGTGCCAGCAGTGAAGGGACAGGGGTTCACAATGAGCAGTTCTTC. Translated: CASSEGTGVHNEQFF.

With respect to this clonotype: One junction end disagrees with the germline gene, perhaps due to a read error. The V and J genes are TRBV7-9 and TRBJ2-5, with a possible D match to TRBD2 (5 bases). Germline V lookup: CDR1 SEHNR, CDR2 FQNEAQ (reference sequence). This CDR3 contains 14 residues. CDR3 DNA: TGTGCCAGCAGCCTCCTCCGGGAACAAGCGACCCAGTACTTC. Amino acid sequence: CASSLLREQATQYF.